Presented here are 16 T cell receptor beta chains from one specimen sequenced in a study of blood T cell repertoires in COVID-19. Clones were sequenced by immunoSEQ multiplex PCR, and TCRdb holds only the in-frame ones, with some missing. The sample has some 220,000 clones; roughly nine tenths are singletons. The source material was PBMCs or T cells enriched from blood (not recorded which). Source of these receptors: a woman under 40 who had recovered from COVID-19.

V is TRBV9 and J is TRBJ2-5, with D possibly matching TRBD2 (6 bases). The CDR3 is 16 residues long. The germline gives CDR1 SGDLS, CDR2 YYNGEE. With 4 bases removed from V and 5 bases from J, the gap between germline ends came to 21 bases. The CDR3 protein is CASSSQSSGAKETQYF. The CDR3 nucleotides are TGTGCCAGCAGCTCTCAGAGTAGCGGTGCTAAGGAGACCCAGTACTTC.

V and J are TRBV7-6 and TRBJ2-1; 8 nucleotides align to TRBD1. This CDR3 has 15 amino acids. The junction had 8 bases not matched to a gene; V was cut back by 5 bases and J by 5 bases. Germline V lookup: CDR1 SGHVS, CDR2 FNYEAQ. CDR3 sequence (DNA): TGTGCCAGCAGCCCCACAGGGGGATGGAACAATGAGCAGTTCTTC. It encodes CASSPTGGWNNEQFF. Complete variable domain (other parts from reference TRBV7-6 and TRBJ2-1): GAGVSQSPRYKVTKRGQDVALRCDPISGHVSLYWYRQALGQGPEFLTYFNYEAQQDKSGLPNDRFSAERPEGSISTLTIQRTEQRDSAMYRCASSPTGGWNNEQFFGPGTRLTVL.

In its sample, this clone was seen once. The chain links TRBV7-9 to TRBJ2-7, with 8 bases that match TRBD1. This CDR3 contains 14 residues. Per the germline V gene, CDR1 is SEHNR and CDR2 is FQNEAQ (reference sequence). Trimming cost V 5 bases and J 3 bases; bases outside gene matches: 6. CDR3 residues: CASSPGGTGYEQYF. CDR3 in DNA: TGTGCCAGCAGCCCCGGCGGGACAGGCTACGAGCAGTACTTC.

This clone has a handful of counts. CDR3 sequence reads: CASSLQGVGGSYNEQFF. The CDR3 coding sequence is TGCGCCAGCAGCTTACAAGGGGTCGGGGGGTCCTACAATGAGCAGTTCTTC. V is TRBV5-1 and J is TRBJ2-1; 7 bases fit TRBD2. CDR1 SGHRS and CDR2 YFSETQ come from the germline V gene. The CDR3 runs 17 residues. The trim removed 2 bases at V and 1 base at J, leaving 9 bases unmatched.

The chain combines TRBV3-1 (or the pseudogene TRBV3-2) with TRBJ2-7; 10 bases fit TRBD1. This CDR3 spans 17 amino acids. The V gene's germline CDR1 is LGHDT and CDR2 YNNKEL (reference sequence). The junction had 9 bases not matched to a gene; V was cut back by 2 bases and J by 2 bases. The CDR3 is CASSQNRRGQGPYEQYF. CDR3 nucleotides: TGTGCCAGCAGCCAAAATAGGCGGGGACAGGGGCCCTACGAGCAGTACTTC.

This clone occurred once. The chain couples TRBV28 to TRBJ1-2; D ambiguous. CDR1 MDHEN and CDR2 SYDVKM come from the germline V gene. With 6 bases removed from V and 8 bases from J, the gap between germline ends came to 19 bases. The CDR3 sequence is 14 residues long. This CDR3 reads CASSPTRELRGYTF. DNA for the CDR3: TGTGCCAGCAGCCCAACCCGGGAATTAAGGGGCTACACCTTC.

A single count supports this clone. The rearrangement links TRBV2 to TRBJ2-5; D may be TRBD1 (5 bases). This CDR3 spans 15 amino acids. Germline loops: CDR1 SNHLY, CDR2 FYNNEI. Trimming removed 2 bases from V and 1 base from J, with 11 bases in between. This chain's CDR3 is CASSEPGHFQETQYF. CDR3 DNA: TGTGCCAGCAGTGAACCAGGGCACTTCCAAGAGACCCAGTACTTC.

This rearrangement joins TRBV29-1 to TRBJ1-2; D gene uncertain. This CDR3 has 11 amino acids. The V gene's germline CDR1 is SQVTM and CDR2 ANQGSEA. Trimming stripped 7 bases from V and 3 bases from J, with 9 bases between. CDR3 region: CSDLRDYGYTF. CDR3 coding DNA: TGCAGCGACCTGCGGGACTATGGCTACACCTTC.

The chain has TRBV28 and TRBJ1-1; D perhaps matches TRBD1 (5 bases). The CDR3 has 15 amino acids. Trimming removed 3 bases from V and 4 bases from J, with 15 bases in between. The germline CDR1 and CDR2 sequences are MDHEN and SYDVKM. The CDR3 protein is CASSFWGGVLTEAFF. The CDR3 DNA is TGTGCCAGCAGTTTTTGGGGAGGGGTTCTCACTGAAGCTTTCTTT.

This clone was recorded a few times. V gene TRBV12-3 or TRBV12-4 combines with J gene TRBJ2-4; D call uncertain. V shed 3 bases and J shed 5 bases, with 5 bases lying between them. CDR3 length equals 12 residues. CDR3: CASSLEQNIQYF. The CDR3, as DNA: TGTGCCAGCAGTTTGGAGCAAAACATTCAGTACTTC.

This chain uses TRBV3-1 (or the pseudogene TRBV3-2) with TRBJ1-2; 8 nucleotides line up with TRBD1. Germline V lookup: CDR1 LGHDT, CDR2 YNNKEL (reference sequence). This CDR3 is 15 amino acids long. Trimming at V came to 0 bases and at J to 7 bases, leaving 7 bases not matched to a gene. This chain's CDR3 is CASSQDTGGTGGYTF. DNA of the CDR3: TGTGCCAGCAGCCAAGATACAGGGGGGACGGGTGGCTACACCTTC.

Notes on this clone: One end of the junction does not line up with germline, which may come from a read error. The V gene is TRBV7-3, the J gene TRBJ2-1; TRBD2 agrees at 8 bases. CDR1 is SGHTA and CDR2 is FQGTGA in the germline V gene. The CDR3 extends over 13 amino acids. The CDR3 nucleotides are TGTGCCAGCAGCGTAACCTTAGCGGGGGAGCAGTTCTTC. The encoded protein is CASSVTLAGEQFF.

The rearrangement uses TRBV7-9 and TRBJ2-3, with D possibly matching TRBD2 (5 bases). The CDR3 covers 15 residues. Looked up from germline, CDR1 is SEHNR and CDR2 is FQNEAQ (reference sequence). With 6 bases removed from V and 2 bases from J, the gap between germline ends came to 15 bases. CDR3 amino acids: CASSPKRRFTDTQYF. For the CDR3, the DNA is TGTGCCAGCAGTCCTAAGAGGAGGTTCACAGATACGCAGTATTTT.

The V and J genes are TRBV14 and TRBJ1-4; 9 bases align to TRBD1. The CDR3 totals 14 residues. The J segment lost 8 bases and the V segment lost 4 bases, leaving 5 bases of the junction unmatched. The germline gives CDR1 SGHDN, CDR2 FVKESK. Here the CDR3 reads CASSLRTGAEKLFF. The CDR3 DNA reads TGTGCCAGCAGCCTCCGGACAGGGGCCGAAAAACTGTTTTTT. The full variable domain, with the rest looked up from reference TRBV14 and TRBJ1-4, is EAGVTQFPSHSVIEKGQTVTLRCDPISGHDNLYWYRRVMGKEIKFLLHFVKESKQDESGMPNNRFLAERTGGTYSTLKVQPAELEDSGVYFCASSLRTGAEKLFFGSGTQLSVL.

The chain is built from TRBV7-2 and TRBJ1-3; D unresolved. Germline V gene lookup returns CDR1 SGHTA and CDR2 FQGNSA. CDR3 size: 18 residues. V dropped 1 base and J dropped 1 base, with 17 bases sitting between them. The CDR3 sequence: CASSLGLGSLESGNTIYF. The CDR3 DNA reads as TGTGCCAGCAGCTTAGGTCTGGGCAGCCTCGAATCTGGAAACACCATATATTTT. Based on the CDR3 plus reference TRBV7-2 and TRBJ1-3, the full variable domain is GAGVSQSPSNKVTEKGKDVELRCDPISGHTALYWYRQSLGQGLEFLIYFQGNSAPDKSGLPSDRFSAERTGGSVSTLTIQRTQQEDSAVYLCASSLGLGSLESGNTIYFGEGSWLTVV.

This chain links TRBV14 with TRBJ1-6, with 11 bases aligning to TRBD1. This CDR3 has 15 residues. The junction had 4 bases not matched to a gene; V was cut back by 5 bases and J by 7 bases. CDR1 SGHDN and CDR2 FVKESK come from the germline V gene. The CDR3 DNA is TGTGCCAGCAGCGGGACAGGGGGAACGAATTCACCCCTCCACTTT. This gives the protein CASSGTGGTNSPLHF.